This TCR beta chain was sequenced in a study of T-cell memory formation after mild COVID-19. Trimming shortened V by 4 bases and J by 4 bases, and 12 bases separated the two germline ends. CDR3 length: 14 residues. Germline V gene data show CDR1 as SGHRS and CDR2 as YFSETQ. TCRdb re-analysed the 5' RACE reads in MiXCR, keeping a single row per CDR3 protein. The data contain about 320,000 distinct CDR3 sequences, roughly an eighth of them seen just once; the ten biggest clones take up roughly 23%. The source material was PBMCs or a T cell subset sorted from them (not recorded which). This rearrangement joins TRBV5-1 to TRBJ2-1; possibly TRBD1 or TRBD2 for D (5 bases each). This TCR was recovered from a man between 18 and 29 years old who had mild COVID-19 (a few samples of this study predate the infection). Cell type and time point are not known. This CDR3 reads CASSAGTEYNEQFF. For the CDR3, the DNA is TGCGCCAGCAGCGCCGGGACGGAGTACAATGAGCAGTTCTTC.